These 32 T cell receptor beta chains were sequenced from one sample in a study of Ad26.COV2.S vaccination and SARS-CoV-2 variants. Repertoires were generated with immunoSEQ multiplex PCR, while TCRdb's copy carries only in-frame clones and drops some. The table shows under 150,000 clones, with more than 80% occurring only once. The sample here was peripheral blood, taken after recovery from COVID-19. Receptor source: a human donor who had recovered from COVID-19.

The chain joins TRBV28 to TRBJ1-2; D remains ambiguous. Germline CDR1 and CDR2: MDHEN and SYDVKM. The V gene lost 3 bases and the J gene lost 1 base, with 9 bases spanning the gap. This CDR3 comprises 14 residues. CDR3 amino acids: CASSFVGFNYGYTF. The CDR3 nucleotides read TGTGCCAGCAGTTTTGTAGGATTTAACTATGGCTACACCTTC.

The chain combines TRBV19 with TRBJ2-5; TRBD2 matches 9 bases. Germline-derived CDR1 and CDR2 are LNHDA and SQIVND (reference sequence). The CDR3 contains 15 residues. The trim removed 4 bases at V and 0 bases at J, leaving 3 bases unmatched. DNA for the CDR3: TGTGCCAGTAGTAGGCTAGCGGGGAACCAAGAGACCCAGTACTTC. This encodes CASSRLAGNQETQYF.

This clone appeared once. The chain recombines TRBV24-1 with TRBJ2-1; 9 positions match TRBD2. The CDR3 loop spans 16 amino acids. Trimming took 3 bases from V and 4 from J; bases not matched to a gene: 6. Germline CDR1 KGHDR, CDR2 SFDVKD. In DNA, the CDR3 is TGTGCCACCAGTGATGAGGTAGCGGGGGAGTACAATGAGCAGTTCTTC. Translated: CATSDEVAGEYNEQFF.

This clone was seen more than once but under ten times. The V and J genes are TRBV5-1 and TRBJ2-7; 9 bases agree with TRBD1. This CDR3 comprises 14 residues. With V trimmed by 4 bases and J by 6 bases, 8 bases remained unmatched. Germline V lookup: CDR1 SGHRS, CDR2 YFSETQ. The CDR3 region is CASSRGTGRLEQYF. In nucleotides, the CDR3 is TGCGCCAGCAGCCGGGGGACAGGGAGGCTCGAGCAGTACTTC.

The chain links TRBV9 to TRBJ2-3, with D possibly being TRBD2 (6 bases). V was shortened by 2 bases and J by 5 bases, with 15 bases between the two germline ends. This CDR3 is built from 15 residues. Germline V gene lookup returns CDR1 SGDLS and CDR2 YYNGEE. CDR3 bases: TGTGCCAGCAGCGTTGGTGCGGGGAGTTTAGATACGCAGTATTTT. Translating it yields CASSVGAGSLDTQYF.

The CDR3 reads CASSKETMGEGNQPQHF. The CDR3 DNA follows: TGTGCCAGCAGCAAAGAAACTATGGGGGAAGGCAATCAGCCCCAGCATTTT. J is TRBJ1-5 and V is TRBV21-1. TRBV21-1 has pseudogene status. The CDR3 runs 17 residues.

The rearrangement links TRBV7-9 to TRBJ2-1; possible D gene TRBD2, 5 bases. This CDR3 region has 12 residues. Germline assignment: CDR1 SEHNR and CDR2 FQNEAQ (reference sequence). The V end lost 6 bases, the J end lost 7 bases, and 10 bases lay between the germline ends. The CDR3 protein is CASRDGKNEQFF. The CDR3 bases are TGTGCCAGCAGAGACGGGAAGAATGAGCAGTTCTTC.

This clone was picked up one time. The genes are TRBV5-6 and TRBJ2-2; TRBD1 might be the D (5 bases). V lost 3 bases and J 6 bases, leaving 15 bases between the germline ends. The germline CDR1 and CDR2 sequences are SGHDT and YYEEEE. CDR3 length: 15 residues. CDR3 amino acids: CASSSRALRAGELFF. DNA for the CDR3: TGTGCCAGCAGCTCCAGGGCACTACGGGCCGGGGAGCTGTTTTTT.

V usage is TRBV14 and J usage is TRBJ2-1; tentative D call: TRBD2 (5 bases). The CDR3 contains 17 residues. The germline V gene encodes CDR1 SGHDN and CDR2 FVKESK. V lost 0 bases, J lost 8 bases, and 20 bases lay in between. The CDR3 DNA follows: TGTGCCAGCAGCCAAGAGAGAGCGGAGACCTTTATGGATGAGCAGTTCTTC. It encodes CASSQERAETFMDEQFF.

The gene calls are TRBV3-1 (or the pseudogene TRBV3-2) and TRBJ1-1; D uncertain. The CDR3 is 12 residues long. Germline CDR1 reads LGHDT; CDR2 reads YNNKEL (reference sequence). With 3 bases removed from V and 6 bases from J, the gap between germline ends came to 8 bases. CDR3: CASSHRTPEAFF. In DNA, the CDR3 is TGTGCCAGCAGCCACCGGACCCCTGAAGCTTTCTTT.

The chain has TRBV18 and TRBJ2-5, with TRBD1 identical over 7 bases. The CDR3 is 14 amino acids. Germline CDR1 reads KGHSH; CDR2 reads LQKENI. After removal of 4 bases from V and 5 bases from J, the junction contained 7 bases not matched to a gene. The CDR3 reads CASSRGGARETQYF. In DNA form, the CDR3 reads TGTGCCAGCTCACGAGGGGGCGCCCGGGAGACCCAGTACTTC.

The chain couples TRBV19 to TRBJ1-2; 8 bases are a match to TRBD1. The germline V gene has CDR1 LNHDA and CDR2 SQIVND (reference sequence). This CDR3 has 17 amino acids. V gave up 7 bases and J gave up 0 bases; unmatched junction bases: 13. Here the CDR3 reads CASIPTTATGANYGYTF. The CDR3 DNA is TGTGCCAGTATTCCCACTACAGCGACAGGGGCTAACTATGGCTACACCTTC.

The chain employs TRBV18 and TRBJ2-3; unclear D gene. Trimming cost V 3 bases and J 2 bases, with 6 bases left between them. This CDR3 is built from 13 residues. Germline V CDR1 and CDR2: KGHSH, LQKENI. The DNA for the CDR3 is TGTGCCAGCTCACCGAGACCCACAGATACGCAGTATTTT. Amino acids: CASSPRPTDTQYF.

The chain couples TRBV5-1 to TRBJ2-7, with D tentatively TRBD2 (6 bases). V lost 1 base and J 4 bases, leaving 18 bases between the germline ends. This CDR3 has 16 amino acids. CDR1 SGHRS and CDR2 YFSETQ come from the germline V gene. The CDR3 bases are TGCGCCAGCAGCTTGTTAGGAGGGCAAGTCGGGTACGAGCAGTACTTC. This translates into CASSLLGGQVGYEQYF.

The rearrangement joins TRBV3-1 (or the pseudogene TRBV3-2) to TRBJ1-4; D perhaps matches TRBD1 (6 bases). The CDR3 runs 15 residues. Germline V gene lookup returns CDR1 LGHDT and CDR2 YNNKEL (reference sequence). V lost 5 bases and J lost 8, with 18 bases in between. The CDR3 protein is CASSATSGGNEKLFF. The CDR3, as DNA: TGTGCCAGCAGCGCAACCTCCGGGGGCAACGAAAAACTGTTTTTT.

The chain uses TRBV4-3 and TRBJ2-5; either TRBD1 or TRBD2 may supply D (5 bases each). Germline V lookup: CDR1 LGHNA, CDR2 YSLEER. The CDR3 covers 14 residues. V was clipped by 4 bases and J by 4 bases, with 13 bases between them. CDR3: CASSRRDGGETQYF. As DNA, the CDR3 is TGCGCCAGCAGCCGCAGGGACGGAGGAGAGACCCAGTACTTC.

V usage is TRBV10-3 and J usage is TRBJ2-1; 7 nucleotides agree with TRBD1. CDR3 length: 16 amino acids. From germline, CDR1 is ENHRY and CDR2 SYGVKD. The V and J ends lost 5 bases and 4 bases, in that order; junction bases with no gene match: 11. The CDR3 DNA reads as TGTGCCATCAGTAAACTTTCCGGGACAGAATACAATGAGCAGTTCTTC. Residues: CAISKLSGTEYNEQFF.

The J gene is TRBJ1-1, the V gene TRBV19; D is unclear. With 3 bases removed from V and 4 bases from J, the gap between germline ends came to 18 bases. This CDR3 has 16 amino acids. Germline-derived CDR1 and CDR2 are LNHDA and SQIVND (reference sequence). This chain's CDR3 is CASSIDGGRVSTEAFF. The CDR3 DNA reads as TGTGCCAGTAGTATCGACGGCGGACGAGTGAGCACTGAAGCTTTCTTT.

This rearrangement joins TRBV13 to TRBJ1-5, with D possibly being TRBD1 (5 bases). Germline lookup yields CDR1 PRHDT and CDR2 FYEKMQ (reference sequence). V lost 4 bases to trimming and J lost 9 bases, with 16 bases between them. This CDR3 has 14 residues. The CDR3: CASSSSGTGRPQHF. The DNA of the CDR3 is TGTGCCAGCAGCTCCTCGGGGACTGGGAGGCCCCAGCATTTT.

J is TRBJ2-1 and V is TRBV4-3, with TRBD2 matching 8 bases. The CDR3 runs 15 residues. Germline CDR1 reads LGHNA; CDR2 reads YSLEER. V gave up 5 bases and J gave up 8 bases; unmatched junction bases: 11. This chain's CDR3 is CASSTHGGGSDEQFF. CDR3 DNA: TGCGCCAGCAGCACCCACGGGGGGGGCAGCGATGAGCAGTTCTTC.

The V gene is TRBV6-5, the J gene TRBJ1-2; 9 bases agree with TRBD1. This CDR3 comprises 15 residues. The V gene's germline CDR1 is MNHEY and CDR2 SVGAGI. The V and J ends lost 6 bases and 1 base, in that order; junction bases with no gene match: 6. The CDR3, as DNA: TGTGCCAGCAGATACACAGGGGGCGGTAACTATGGCTACACCTTC. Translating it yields CASRYTGGGNYGYTF.

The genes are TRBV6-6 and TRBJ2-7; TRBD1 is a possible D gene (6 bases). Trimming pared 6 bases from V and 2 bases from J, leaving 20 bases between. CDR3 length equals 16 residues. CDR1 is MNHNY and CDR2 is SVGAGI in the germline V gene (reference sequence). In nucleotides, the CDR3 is TGTGCCAGCAGACAAACTTCCGGGACACCGGCCTACGAGCAGTACTTC. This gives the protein CASRQTSGTPAYEQYF.

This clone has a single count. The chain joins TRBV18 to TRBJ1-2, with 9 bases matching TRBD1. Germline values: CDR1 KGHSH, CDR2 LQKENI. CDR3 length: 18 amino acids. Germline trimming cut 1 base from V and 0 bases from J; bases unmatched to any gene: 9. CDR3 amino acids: CASSPQSRTGVSNYGYTF. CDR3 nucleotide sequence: TGTGCCAGCTCACCACAGTCCAGGACAGGGGTTTCTAACTATGGCTACACCTTC.

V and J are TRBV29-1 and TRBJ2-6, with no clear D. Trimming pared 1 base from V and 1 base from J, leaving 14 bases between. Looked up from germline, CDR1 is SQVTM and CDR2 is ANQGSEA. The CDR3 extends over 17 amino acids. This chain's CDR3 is CSVEARGPPSGANVLTF. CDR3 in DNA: TGCAGCGTTGAAGCACGCGGACCGCCGTCTGGGGCCAACGTCCTGACTTTC.

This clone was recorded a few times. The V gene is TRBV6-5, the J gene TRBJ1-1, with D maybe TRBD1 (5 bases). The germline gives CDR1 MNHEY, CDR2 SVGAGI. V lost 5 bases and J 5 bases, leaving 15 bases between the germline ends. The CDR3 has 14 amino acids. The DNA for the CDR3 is TGTGCCAGCAGTCCCGCCTGGGGGAGAACTGAAGCTTTCTTT. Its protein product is CASSPAWGRTEAFF.

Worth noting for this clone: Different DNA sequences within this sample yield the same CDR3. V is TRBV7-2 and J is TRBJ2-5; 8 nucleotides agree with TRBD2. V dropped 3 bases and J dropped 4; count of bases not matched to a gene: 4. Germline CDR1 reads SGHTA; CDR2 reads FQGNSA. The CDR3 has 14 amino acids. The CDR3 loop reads CASSFGGALETQYF. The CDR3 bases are TGTGCCAGCAGCTTCGGGGGGGCCCTAGAGACCCAGTACTTC.

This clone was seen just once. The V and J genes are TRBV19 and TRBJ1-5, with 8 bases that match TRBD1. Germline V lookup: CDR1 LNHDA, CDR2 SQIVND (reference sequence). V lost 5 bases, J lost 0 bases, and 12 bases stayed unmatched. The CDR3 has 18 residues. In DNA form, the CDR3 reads TGTGCCAGTAGTGCCAGGGGGCCATTCCTATATAGCAATCAGCCCCAGCATTTT. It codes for CASSARGPFLYSNQPQHF. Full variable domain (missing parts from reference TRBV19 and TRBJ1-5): DGGITQSPKYLFRKEGQNVTLSCEQNLNHDAMYWYRQDPGQGLRLIYYSQIVNDFQKGDIAEGYSVSREKKESFPLTVTSAQKNPTAFYLCASSARGPFLYSNQPQHFGDGTRLSIL.

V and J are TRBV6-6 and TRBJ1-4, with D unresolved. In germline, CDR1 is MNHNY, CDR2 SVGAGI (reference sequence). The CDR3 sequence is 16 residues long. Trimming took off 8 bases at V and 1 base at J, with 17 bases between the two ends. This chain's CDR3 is CASQPPVRGTNEKLFF. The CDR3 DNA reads TGTGCCAGCCAACCCCCCGTGCGGGGAACTAATGAAAAACTGTTTTTT.

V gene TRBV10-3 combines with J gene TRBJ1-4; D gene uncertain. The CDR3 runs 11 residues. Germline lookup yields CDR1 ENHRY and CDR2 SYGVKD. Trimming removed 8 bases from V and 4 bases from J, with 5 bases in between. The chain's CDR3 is CAIGDNEKLFF. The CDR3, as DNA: TGTGCCATCGGGGATAATGAAAAACTGTTTTTT.

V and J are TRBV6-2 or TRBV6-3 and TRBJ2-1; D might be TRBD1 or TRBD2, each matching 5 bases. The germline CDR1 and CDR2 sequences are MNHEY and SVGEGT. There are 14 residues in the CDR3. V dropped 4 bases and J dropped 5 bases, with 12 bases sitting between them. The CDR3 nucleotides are TGTGCCAGCAGTTCCTGGGACGTAGACAATGAGCAGTTCTTC. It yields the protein CASSSWDVDNEQFF.

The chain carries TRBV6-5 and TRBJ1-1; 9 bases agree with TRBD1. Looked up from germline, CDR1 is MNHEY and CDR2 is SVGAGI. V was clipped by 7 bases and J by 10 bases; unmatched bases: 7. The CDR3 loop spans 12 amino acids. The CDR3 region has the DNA TGTGCCAGCAAGGGACAGGGTGGAGGAGCTTTCTTT. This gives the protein CASKGQGGGAFF.

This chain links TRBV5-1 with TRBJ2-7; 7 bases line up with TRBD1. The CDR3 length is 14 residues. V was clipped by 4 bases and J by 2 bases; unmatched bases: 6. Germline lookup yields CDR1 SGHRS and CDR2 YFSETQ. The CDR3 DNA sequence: TGCGCCAGCAGCCCCTCACAGGGGACCTACGAGCAGTACTTC. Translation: CASSPSQGTYEQYF.